The 22 T cell receptor beta chains below all came from one sample that was sequenced in a study of CD8 T cells in ankylosing spondylitis. The study, taken as a whole, reports: Typical of ankylosing spondylitis blood, it appeared, was a TCR beta motif of under 10 highly homologous variants.

TCRdb called the 5' RACE reads again in MiXCR, with one record for every CDR3 protein. The sample has approximately 140,000 distinct CDR3 sequences, 17% seen once. These receptors are not linked to any known antigen. Sequencing input: blood, either unsorted or a sorted T cell fraction (not recorded which). The origin of the receptors is a male donor with ankylosing spondylitis.

V usage is TRBV27 and J usage is TRBJ1-5; D remains unclear. Germline V lookup: CDR1 MNHEY, CDR2 SMNVEV (reference sequence). The CDR3 covers 13 residues. V lost 5 bases and J lost 6, with 11 bases in between. CDR3: CASSANLVQPQHF. CDR3 bases: TGTGCCAGCAGTGCCAACCTGGTTCAGCCCCAGCATTTT.

The table lists this clonotype with many counts. The rearrangement joins TRBV12-3 or TRBV12-4 to TRBJ2-3, with D perhaps given as TRBD1 or TRBD2 (5 bases each). This CDR3 contains 12 residues. V lost 10 bases and J lost 3, with 11 bases in between. The CDR3 here is CATVRGTDTQYF. The DNA for the CDR3 is TGTGCCACCGTGAGGGGAACAGATACGCAGTATTTT.

This clonotype was picked up a small number of times. The V call is TRBV7-3, the J call TRBJ1-1; perhaps TRBD1 as D (6 bases). Trimming took off 1 base at V and 2 bases at J, with 17 bases between the two ends. The CDR3 spans 17 residues. Germline CDR1 and CDR2: SGHTA and FQGTGA. Here the CDR3 DNA reads TGTGCCAGCAGCTTAATGCCCCCCAGGGGCCTAAACACTGAAGCTTTCTTT. Its translation: CASSLMPPRGLNTEAFF.

V and J are TRBV28 and TRBJ1-1; 9 nucleotides align to TRBD1. The V segment lost 10 bases and the J segment 5 bases; nucleotides outside the gene matches: 14. Germline CDR1 and CDR2: MDHEN and SYDVKM. This CDR3 region has 15 residues. CDR3 in DNA: TGTGCCATCGATAATTCGGGACAGGGTTTGACTGAAGCTTTCTTT. This encodes CAIDNSGQGLTEAFF.

The chain recombines TRBV28 with TRBJ2-2; possibly TRBD1 for D (5 bases). CDR1 is MDHEN, CDR2 SYDVKM, per germline. V lost 5 bases, J lost 4 bases, and 14 bases lay in between. This CDR3 contains 15 residues. The CDR3: CASSPYRSGTGELFF. CDR3 coding DNA: TGTGCCAGCAGTCCGTACAGGTCAGGCACCGGGGAGCTGTTTTTT.

CDR3 nucleotide sequence: TGTGCCACCAGCAGAGGCAGTTACGAGCAGTACTTC. Protein: CATSRGSYEQYF. The chain is built from TRBV15 and TRBJ2-7; unclear D gene. CDR1 and CDR2 (germline): LNHNV, YYDKDF (reference sequence). V was clipped by 1 base and J by 4 bases, with 5 bases between them. The CDR3 totals 12 residues.

This clonotype was counted only a few times. This chain's CDR3 is CASRPNMNTEAFF. CDR3 nucleotides: TGTGCCAGTCGTCCGAATATGAACACTGAAGCTTTCTTT. The chain joins TRBV3-1 to TRBJ1-1; D gene ambiguous. Trimming removed 9 bases from V and 0 bases from J, with 11 bases in between. This CDR3 contains 13 residues. Germline V gene data show CDR1 as LGHDT and CDR2 as YNNKEL (reference sequence).

V usage is TRBV20-1 and J usage is TRBJ2-6; 10 bases agree with TRBD2. Germline V gene lookup returns CDR1 DFQATT and CDR2 SNEGSKA (reference sequence). Unmatched junction bases numbered 4, after V lost 5 bases and J lost 0 bases. The CDR3 sequence is 16 residues long. CDR3 region: CSALAGEPSGANVLTF. The CDR3 DNA is TGCAGTGCTCTAGCGGGAGAACCCTCTGGGGCCAACGTCCTGACTTTC.

The V and J genes are TRBV7-9 and TRBJ2-7; 7 positions match TRBD1. V was pared by 5 bases and J by 7 bases, with 8 bases of the junction left unmatched. This CDR3 region has 13 residues. CDR1 SEHNR and CDR2 FQNEAQ come from the germline V gene (reference sequence). The CDR3 coding sequence is TGTGCCAGCAGCCACCCCGCGGACAGGGAGCAGTACTTC. Translating gives CASSHPADREQYF.

This clonotype was counted only a few times. This CDR3 reads CASSQDGGRGRRLSYEQYF. The DNA of the CDR3 is TGTGCCAGCAGCCAAGATGGGGGCAGGGGGCGTAGGCTCTCATACGAGCAGTACTTC. The chain links TRBV14 to TRBJ2-7; 8 bases align to TRBD1. CDR3 length: 19 residues. Trimming removed 0 bases from V and 4 bases from J; junction bases left unmatched: 17. Germline lookup yields CDR1 SGHDN and CDR2 FVKESK.

The chain links TRBV7-8 to TRBJ2-1, with 7 bases matching TRBD2. Germline trimming cut 0 bases from V and 14 bases from J; bases unmatched to any gene: 13. Germline CDR1 is SGHVS and CDR2 is FQNEAQ. CDR3 length equals 15 residues. In nucleotides, the CDR3 is TGTGCCAGCAGCTTAGCGCGACTAGCACCTACAAAGGAGTTCTTC. This translates into CASSLARLAPTKEFF.

This clonotype was seen more than once but under ten times. V and J are TRBV7-9 and TRBJ2-7, with D unresolved. This CDR3 has 14 amino acids. Germline CDR1 SEHNR, CDR2 FQNEAQ (reference sequence). V lost 1 base, J lost 2 bases, and 9 bases lay in between. CDR3: CASSLGLAPYEQYF. The CDR3 coding sequence is TGTGCCAGCAGCTTAGGGTTAGCACCCTACGAGCAGTACTTC. Complete variable domain (other parts from reference TRBV7-9 and TRBJ2-7): DTGVSQNPRHKITKRGQNVTFRCDPISEHNRLYWYRQTLGQGPEFLTYFQNEAQLEKSRLLSDRFSAERPKGSFSTLEIQRTEQGDSAMYLCASSLGLAPYEQYFGPGTRLTVT.

The DNA for the CDR3 is TGTGCCAGCGCCTCCATACGGTTTCGCGATGAGCAGTTCTTC. This sequence encodes CASASIRFRDEQFF. J is TRBJ2-1 and V is TRBV4-2, with unresolved D. Germline V lookup: CDR1 LGHNA, CDR2 YNFKEQ. Trimming stripped 8 bases from V and 8 bases from J, with 19 bases between. The CDR3 loop spans 14 amino acids.

This clonotype was counted a single time. The chain uses TRBV18 and TRBJ1-6; D uncertain. V lost 2 bases and J lost 0, with 17 bases in between. CDR1 is KGHSH, CDR2 LQKENI, per germline. CDR3 size: 19 residues. The CDR3 nucleotides are TGTGCCAGCTCACCATCGTCCCGTAGTGAGAGCTCCTATAATTCACCCCTCCACTTT. Its protein is CASSPSSRSESSYNSPLHF. The full variable domain, completed using reference TRBV18 and TRBJ1-6, is NAGVMQNPRHLVRRRGQEARLRCSPMKGHSHVYWYRQLPEEGLKFMVYLQKENIIDESGMPKERFSAEFPKEGPSILRIQQVVRGDSAAYFCASSPSSRSESSYNSPLHFGNGTRLTVT.

This sequence joins TRBV30 and TRBJ2-2; 7 bases map to TRBD2. The CDR3 loop spans 16 amino acids. Germline-derived CDR1 and CDR2 are GTSNPN and SVGIG (reference sequence). The V gene end was trimmed by 1 base and the J gene end by 3 bases; junction bases not matched to a gene: 8. The CDR3 sequence is CAWSGEGLEHTGELFF. The CDR3, as DNA: TGTGCCTGGAGTGGGGAGGGGCTAGAGCACACCGGGGAGCTGTTTTTT.

The chain is built from TRBV12-3 or TRBV12-4 and TRBJ1-1; D may be TRBD1 (6 bases). V lost 4 bases to trimming and J lost 1 base, with 13 bases between them. This CDR3 spans 15 amino acids. The DNA for the CDR3 is TGTGCCAGCAGTTCCCGGGACATCCAGAACACTGAAGCTTTCTTT. Protein: CASSSRDIQNTEAFF.

V usage is TRBV12-3 or TRBV12-4 and J usage is TRBJ1-5; 7 bases fit TRBD1. The CDR3 is made up of 16 amino acids. Unmatched junction bases numbered 8, after V lost 6 bases and J lost 0 bases. This chain's CDR3 is CASSIRDRNSNQPQHF. The CDR3 nucleotides are TGTGCCAGCAGCATCCGGGACAGAAATAGCAATCAGCCCCAGCATTTT.

The chain has TRBV7-2 and TRBJ2-1, with D tentatively TRBD2 (5 bases). Germline CDR1 SGHTA, CDR2 FQGNSA. The CDR3 has 15 residues. Between the trimmed V and J ends, which lost 5 bases and 7 bases, there was a span of 18 bases. CDR3 amino acids: CASSPTSLAWNEQFF. The DNA of the CDR3 is TGTGCCAGCAGCCCCACTAGTCTGGCGTGGAATGAGCAGTTCTTC.

This clonotype was seen only a few times. V and J are TRBV13 and TRBJ2-1; D ambiguous. Germline CDR1 PRHDT, CDR2 FYEKMQ (reference sequence). The CDR3 contains 11 residues. V lost 8 bases, J lost 8 bases, and 10 bases lay in between. Here the CDR3 DNA reads TGTGCCAGCGACCTTTTCGATGAGCAGTTCTTC. Translating gives CASDLFDEQFF.

This clonotype has only a few counts. The chain combines TRBV28 with TRBJ2-1, with TRBD2 identical over 9 bases. Germline CDR1 is MDHEN and CDR2 is SYDVKM. V shed 8 bases and J 4 bases; nucleotides not matched to a gene: 9. The CDR3 is 15 residues long. The DNA for the CDR3 is TGTGCCAGCCTTGGGGGCGGGAGGGTTTACAATGAGCAGTTCTTC. Encoded protein: CASLGGGRVYNEQFF. Variable domain in full (rest from reference TRBV28 and TRBJ2-1): DVKVTQSSRYLVKRTGEKVFLECVQDMDHENMFWYRQDPGLGLRLIYFSYDVKMKEKGDIPEGYSVSREKKERFSLILESASTNQTSMYLCASLGGGRVYNEQFFGPGTRLTVL.

V gene TRBV28 combines with J gene TRBJ1-4; TRBD1 is a possible D gene (5 bases). Germline loops: CDR1 MDHEN, CDR2 SYDVKM. The CDR3 is 16 residues long. Trimming left V 5 bases short and J 5 bases short, with 18 bases between. DNA of the CDR3: TGTGCCAGCAGTCTCCCCCCAGACAGAATAAATGAAAAACTGTTTTTT. Its translation: CASSLPPDRINEKLFF.

This clonotype occurred a few times. The chain links TRBV19 to TRBJ1-2; D gene unclear. The V and J ends lost 1 base and 5 bases respectively, with 14 bases between them. There are 15 residues in the CDR3. The germline V gene has CDR1 LNHDA and CDR2 SQIVND (reference sequence). CDR3 sequence (DNA): TGTGCCAGTAGTATAGCCCTTAGAGACTTTTATGGCTACACCTTC. Residues: CASSIALRDFYGYTF.